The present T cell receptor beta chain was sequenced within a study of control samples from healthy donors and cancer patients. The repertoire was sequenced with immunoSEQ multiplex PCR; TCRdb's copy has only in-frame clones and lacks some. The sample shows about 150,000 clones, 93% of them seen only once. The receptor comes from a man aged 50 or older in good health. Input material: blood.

The DNA of the CDR3 is TGTGCCAGCGGCAAGGGCTACGAGCAGTACTTC. It yields the protein CASGKGYEQYF. The chain uses TRBV11-3 and TRBJ2-7; D is uncertain. Germline lookup yields CDR1 SGHNT and CDR2 YENEEA. The CDR3 consists of 11 residues. The V gene lost 8 bases and the J gene lost 3 bases, with 8 bases spanning the gap.